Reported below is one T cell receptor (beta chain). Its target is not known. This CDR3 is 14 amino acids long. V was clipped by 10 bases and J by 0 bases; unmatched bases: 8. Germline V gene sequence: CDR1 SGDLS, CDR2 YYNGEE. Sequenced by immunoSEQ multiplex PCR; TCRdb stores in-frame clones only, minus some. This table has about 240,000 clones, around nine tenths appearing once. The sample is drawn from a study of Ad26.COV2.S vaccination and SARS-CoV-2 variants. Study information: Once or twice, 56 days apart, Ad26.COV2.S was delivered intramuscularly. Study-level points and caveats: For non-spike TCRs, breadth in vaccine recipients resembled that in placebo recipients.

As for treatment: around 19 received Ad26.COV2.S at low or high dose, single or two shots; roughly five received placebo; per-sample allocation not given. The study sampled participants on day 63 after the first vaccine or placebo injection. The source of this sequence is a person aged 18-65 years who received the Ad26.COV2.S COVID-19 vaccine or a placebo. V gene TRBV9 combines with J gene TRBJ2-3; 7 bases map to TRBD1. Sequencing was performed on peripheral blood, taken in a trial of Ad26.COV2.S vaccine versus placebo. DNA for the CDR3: TGTGCCTCCCAAGGGGGCTTTAGCACAGATACGCAGTATTTT. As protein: CASQGGFSTDTQYF. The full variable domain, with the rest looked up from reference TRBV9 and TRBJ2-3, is DSGVTQTPKHLITATGQRVTLRCSPRSGDLSVYWYQQSLDQGLQFLIQYYNGEERAKGNILERFSAQQFPDLHSELNLSSLELGDSALYFCASQGGFSTDTQYFGPGTRLTVL.